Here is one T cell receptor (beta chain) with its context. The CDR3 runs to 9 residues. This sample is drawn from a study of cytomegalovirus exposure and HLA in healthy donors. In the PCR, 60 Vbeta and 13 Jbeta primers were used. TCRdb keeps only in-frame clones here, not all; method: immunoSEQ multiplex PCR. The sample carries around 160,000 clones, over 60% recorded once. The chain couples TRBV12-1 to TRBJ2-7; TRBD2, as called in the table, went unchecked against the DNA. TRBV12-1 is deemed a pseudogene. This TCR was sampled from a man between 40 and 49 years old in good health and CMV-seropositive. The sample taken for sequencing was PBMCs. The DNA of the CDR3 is TGTGCCAGCTGGACTAGCGAGTACTTC. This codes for CASWTSEYF.